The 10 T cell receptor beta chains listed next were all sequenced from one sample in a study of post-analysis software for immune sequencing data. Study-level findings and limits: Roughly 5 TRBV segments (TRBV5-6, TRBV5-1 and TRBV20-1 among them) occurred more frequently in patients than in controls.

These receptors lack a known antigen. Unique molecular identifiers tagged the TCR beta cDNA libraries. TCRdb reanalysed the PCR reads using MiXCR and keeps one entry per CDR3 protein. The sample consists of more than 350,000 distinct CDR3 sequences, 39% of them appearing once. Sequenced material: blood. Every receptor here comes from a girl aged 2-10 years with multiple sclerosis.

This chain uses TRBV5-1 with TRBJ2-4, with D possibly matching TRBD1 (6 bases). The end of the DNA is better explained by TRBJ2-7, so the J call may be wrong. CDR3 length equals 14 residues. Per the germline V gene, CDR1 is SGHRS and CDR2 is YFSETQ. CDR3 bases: TGCGCCAGCAGCTTCCTGGGGGACACCTACGAGCAGTACTTC. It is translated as CASSFLGDTYEQYF.

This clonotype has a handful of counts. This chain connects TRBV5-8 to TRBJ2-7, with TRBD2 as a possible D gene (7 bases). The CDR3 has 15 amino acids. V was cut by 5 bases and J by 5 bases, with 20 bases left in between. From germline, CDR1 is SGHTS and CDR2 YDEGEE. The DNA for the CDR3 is TGTGCCAGCAGTTCTCTGGGGGGGCCCAGGGACGAGCAGTACTTC. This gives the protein CASSSLGGPRDEQYF.

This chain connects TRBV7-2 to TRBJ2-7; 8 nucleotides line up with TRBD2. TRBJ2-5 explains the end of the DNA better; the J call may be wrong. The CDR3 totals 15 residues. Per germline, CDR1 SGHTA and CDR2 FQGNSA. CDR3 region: CASSARVSGTETQYF. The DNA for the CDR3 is TGTGCCAGCAGCGCCCGGGTTAGCGGGACAGAGACCCAGTACTTC.

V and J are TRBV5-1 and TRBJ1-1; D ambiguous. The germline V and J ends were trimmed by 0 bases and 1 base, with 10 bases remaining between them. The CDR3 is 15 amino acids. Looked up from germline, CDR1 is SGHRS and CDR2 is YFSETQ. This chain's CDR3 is CASSLGQTSNTEAFF. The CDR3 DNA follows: TGCGCCAGCAGCTTGGGTCAGACGTCGAACACTGAAGCTTTCTTT.

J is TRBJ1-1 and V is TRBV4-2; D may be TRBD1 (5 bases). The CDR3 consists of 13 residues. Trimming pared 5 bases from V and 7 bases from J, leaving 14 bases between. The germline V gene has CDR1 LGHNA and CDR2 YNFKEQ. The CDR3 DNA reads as TGTGCCAGCAGCGCGACAGATTATAATGAAGCTTTCTTT. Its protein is CASSATDYNEAFF.

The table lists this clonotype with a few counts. DNA for the CDR3: TGCAGTGCTATATTATCCTTCCCCTCCTACGAGCAGTACTTC. Its protein is CSAILSFPSYEQYF. This chain joins TRBV20-1 and TRBJ2-7; no firm D call. This CDR3 is 14 amino acids long. The V and J ends lost 4 bases and 0 bases respectively, with 13 bases between them. CDR1 and CDR2 (germline): DFQATT, SNEGSKA (reference sequence).

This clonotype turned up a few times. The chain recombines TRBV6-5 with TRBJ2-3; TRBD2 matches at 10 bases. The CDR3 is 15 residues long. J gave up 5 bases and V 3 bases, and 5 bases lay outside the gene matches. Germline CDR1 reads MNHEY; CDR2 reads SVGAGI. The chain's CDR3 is CASSYQAGGGDTQYF. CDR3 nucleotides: TGTGCCAGCAGTTATCAAGCGGGAGGGGGAGATACGCAGTATTTT.

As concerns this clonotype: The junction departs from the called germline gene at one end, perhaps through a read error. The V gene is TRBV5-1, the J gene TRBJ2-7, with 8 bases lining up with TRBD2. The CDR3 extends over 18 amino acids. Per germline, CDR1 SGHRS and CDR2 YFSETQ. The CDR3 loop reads CVSSLASQRAGGSYEQYF. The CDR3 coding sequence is TGCGTCAGCAGCTTGGCCAGTCAGAGGGCGGGGGGCTCCTACGAGCAGTACTTC.

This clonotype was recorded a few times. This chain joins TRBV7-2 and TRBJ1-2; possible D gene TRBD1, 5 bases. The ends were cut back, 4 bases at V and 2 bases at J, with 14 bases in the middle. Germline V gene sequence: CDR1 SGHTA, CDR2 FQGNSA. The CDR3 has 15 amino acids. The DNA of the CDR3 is TGTGCCAGCAGCTCACAACCGGGACGGAACTATGGCTACACCTTC. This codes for CASSSQPGRNYGYTF.

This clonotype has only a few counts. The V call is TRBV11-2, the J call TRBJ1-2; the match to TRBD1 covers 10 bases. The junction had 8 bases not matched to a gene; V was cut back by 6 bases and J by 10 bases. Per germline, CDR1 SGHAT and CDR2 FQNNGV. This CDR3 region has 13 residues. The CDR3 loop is CASSPGTGDDYTF. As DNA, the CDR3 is TGTGCCAGCAGTCCCGGGACAGGGGATGACTACACCTTC.